This section outlines one T cell receptor beta chain sequence together with its context. V was clipped by 8 bases and J by 4 bases, with 5 bases between them. Germline V CDR1 and CDR2: LNHDA, SQIVND (reference sequence). The CDR3 has 10 amino acids. The data originate from a study of blood T cell repertoires in COVID-19. Study context: PBMCs, B-cell-depleted T cells, or T cells provided the cDNA or gDNA that made up the material.

Some clones are missing from TCRdb's copy, which holds only in-frame ones; the method was immunoSEQ multiplex PCR. The sample records 150,000 or so clones, about 85% being singletons. The chain uses TRBV19 and TRBJ1-1; D is uncertain. The sequenced material came from peripheral blood. This clonotype was obtained from a man in his 60s with acute or convalescent COVID-19. The chain's CDR3 is CASGRTEAFF. Here the CDR3 DNA reads TGTGCCAGTGGGCGCACTGAAGCTTTCTTT.